This TCR beta chain was retrieved from a study of blood T cell repertoires in COVID-19. At the level of the study: The origin of the acute and convalescent COVID-19 samples was the United States, Italy and Spain.

The CDR3 has 16 amino acids. V was shortened by 4 bases and J by 2 bases, with 15 bases between the two germline ends. The germline gives CDR1 MDHEN, CDR2 SYDVKM. As handled by the study authors: It was from reference gene primer amplification that nucleated cell counts were estimated. Clones were sequenced by immunoSEQ multiplex PCR, and TCRdb holds only the in-frame ones, with some missing. V, J and clone size are those of that table, while D and trimming were read from the DNA. The sample holds 90,000 to 110,000 clones, over 75% seen once. This chain links TRBV28 with TRBJ1-3; D is ambiguous. The source of this sequence is a woman aged 45-65 years with acute or convalescent COVID-19. Sequencing was performed on peripheral blood. The CDR3, as DNA: TGTGCCAGCAGTTCGGGTCACCCGGATACTGGAAACACCATATATTTT. Protein product: CASSSGHPDTGNTIYF.